This is a list of T cell receptor beta chains from one sample in a study of PD-1 blockade in classical Hodgkin lymphoma. The method was immunoSEQ multiplex PCR; TCRdb's version includes in-frame clones alone and lacks a portion of them. The repertoire consists of some 100,000 clones, with around 93% occurring once and the leading ten covering roughly 2.1%. The sample in question was peripheral blood mononuclear cells (PBMCs), obtained before the fourth cycle of nivolumab. These receptors were taken from a human donor with classical Hodgkin lymphoma. The CDR3 runs from the conserved cysteine through the conserved F or W. Fields, in order: clone size, D gene, V gene, J gene, CDR3 DNA, CDR3 protein. A D gene is named only where the DNA matches it firmly. Expanded clones are given a class, and other clones once, few, many or no size at all.

abundance: once; d_gene: TRBD2; v_gene: TRBV15; j_gene: TRBJ2-3; CDR3nt: TGTGCCACCAGCAGAGGGGCCGGGACTAGCGGGAGCACAGATACGCAGTATTTT; CDR3aa: CATSRGAGTSGSTDTQYF
abundance: few; d_gene: NA; v_gene: TRBV18; j_gene: TRBJ2-3; CDR3nt: TGTGCCAGCTCACCCCGTTTGGGGAGCGCAGATACGCAGTATTTT; CDR3aa: CASSPRLGSADTQYF
abundance: NA; d_gene: NA; v_gene: TRBV28; j_gene: TRBJ2-7; CDR3nt: TGTGCCAGCAGCCTCGGCCAGAGCGAGCAGTACTTC; CDR3aa: CASSLGQSEQYF
abundance: few; d_gene: NA; v_gene: TRBV28; j_gene: TRBJ2-5; CDR3nt: TGTGCCAGCAGTTTAGGAGGGACAAAGAAAGAGACCCAGTACTTC; CDR3aa: CASSLGGTKKETQYF
abundance: NA; d_gene: NA; v_gene: TRBV2; j_gene: TRBJ2-1; CDR3nt: TGTGCCAGCAGTGAAGTACGGAACCCCTACAATGAGCAGTTCTTC; CDR3aa: CASSEVRNPYNEQFF
abundance: once; d_gene: NA; v_gene: TRBV27; j_gene: TRBJ1-3; CDR3nt: TGTGCCAGCAGTCTACAGGGCTCTGGAAACACCATATATTTT; CDR3aa: CASSLQGSGNTIYF
abundance: NA; d_gene: NA; v_gene: TRBV30; j_gene: TRBJ1-1; CDR3nt: TGTGCCTTCGGACAGCGGGACACTGAAGCTTTCTTT; CDR3aa: CAFGQRDTEAFF
abundance: NA; d_gene: NA; v_gene: TRBV27; j_gene: TRBJ2-7; CDR3nt: TGTGCCAGCAGGAATTGGGACGGTTCCTACGAGCAGTACTTC; CDR3aa: CASRNWDGSYEQYF
abundance: NA; d_gene: NA; v_gene: TRBV27; j_gene: TRBJ1-4; CDR3nt: TGTGCCAGCAGTCCCCGCCCGGCAACTAATGAAAAACTGTTTTTT; CDR3aa: CASSPRPATNEKLFF
abundance: NA; d_gene: NA; v_gene: TRBV16; j_gene: TRBJ2-1; CDR3nt: TGTGCCAGCAGCCAATCCGAGGGGTTAGGCTACAATGAGCAGTTCTTC; CDR3aa: CASSQSEGLGYNEQFF
abundance: NA; d_gene: NA; v_gene: TRBV29-1; j_gene: TRBJ1-2; CDR3nt: TGCAGCGTTGACTCCGGGACACTTTATGGCTACACCTTC; CDR3aa: CSVDSGTLYGYTF
abundance: once; d_gene: NA; v_gene: TRBV29-1; j_gene: TRBJ1-2; CDR3nt: TGCAGCGTTGAGCAGACGGACTATGGCTACACCTTC; CDR3aa: CSVEQTDYGYTF
abundance: NA; d_gene: NA; v_gene: TRBV4-1; j_gene: TRBJ1-3; CDR3nt: TGCGCCAGCAGCCAAAGCATTACGGGTCCTGGAAACACCATATATTTT; CDR3aa: CASSQSITGPGNTIYF
abundance: NA; d_gene: TRBD1; v_gene: TRBV19; j_gene: TRBJ1-5; CDR3nt: TGTGCCAGTACCCTGGACAGGGGAGGACAGCCCCAGCATTTT; CDR3aa: CASTLDRGGQPQHF
abundance: NA; d_gene: TRBD1; v_gene: TRBV19; j_gene: TRBJ1-2; CDR3nt: TGTGCCAGTAGTATATACAGGGGCCAGAGCTATGGCTACACCTTC; CDR3aa: CASSIYRGQSYGYTF
abundance: NA; d_gene: NA; v_gene: TRBV9; j_gene: TRBJ2-1; CDR3nt: TGTGCCAGCAGCGTAGCTTATGCCTCCTACAATGAGCAGTTCTTC; CDR3aa: CASSVAYASYNEQFF
abundance: once; d_gene: TRBD2; v_gene: TRBV4-1; j_gene: TRBJ2-1; CDR3nt: TGCGCCAGCAGCCAAAGGCGGGGGGGAAGTGTTTACAATGAGCAGTTCTTC; CDR3aa: CASSQRRGGSVYNEQFF
abundance: NA; d_gene: NA; v_gene: TRBV9; j_gene: TRBJ2-7; CDR3nt: TGTGCCAGCAGCGTAGGGACGCAAAGCTCCTACGAGCAGTACTTC; CDR3aa: CASSVGTQSSYEQYF
abundance: NA; d_gene: TRBD2; v_gene: TRBV5-1; j_gene: TRBJ2-1; CDR3nt: TGCGCCAGCAGTTTGGGACTAGCGGGATTGGGCTCCTACAATGAGCAGTTCTTC; CDR3aa: CASSLGLAGLGSYNEQFF
abundance: NA; d_gene: TRBD1; v_gene: TRBV7-9; j_gene: TRBJ1-1; CDR3nt: TGTGCCAGCAGCTTCGGGACAGGGGACACTGAAGCTTTCTTT; CDR3aa: CASSFGTGDTEAFF
abundance: NA; d_gene: NA; v_gene: TRBV28; j_gene: TRBJ1-2; CDR3nt: TGTGCCAGCAGTTTAGCCACAGGGTACTACTATGGCTACACCTTC; CDR3aa: CASSLATGYYYGYTF
abundance: few; d_gene: NA; v_gene: TRBV9; j_gene: TRBJ1-2; CDR3nt: TGTGCCAGCAGCGTCCTTGGGGGGCAGGGTGGCTACACCTTC; CDR3aa: CASSVLGGQGGYTF
abundance: NA; d_gene: TRBD1; v_gene: TRBV5-6; j_gene: TRBJ1-5; CDR3nt: TGTGCCAGCAGCTTGGCTCAGGGGGCGCGAGAAGGCAATCAGCCCCAGCATTTT; CDR3aa: CASSLAQGAREGNQPQHF
abundance: NA; d_gene: NA; v_gene: TRBV9; j_gene: TRBJ1-1; CDR3nt: TGTGCCAGCAGCGTAGAAGGGGGGACTGAAGCTTTCTTT; CDR3aa: CASSVEGGTEAFF
abundance: NA; d_gene: NA; v_gene: TRBV28; j_gene: TRBJ2-1; CDR3nt: TGTGCCAGCAGTTCACAAGTTCAGCGGAGCTCCTACAATGAGCAGTTCTTC; CDR3aa: CASSSQVQRSSYNEQFF
abundance: NA; d_gene: NA; v_gene: TRBV27; j_gene: TRBJ2-5; CDR3nt: TGTGCCAGCAGTCCGCTGAGTCTTGAGACCCAGTACTTC; CDR3aa: CASSPLSLETQYF
abundance: NA; d_gene: TRBD1; v_gene: TRBV7-6; j_gene: TRBJ1-1; CDR3nt: TGTGCCAGCAGCCCTCACCTGCAGGGGGCGCTTGGCTTGAACACTGAAGCTTTCTTT; CDR3aa: CASSPHLQGALGLNTEAFF
abundance: NA; d_gene: NA; v_gene: TRBV5-1; j_gene: TRBJ2-1; CDR3nt: TGCGCCAGCAGTGTGGCGGGACGCAATGAGCAGTTCTTC; CDR3aa: CASSVAGRNEQFF
abundance: NA; d_gene: TRBD1; v_gene: TRBV7-9; j_gene: TRBJ1-1; CDR3nt: TGTGCCAGCAGCTCCCCCTCGAGCCGCCAGGGGGCTGAAGCTTTCTTT; CDR3aa: CASSSPSSRQGAEAFF
abundance: NA; d_gene: NA; v_gene: TRBV19; j_gene: TRBJ2-1; CDR3nt: TGTGCCAGTACCCCAAACCTGGGCTCCTACAATGAGCAGTTCTTC; CDR3aa: CASTPNLGSYNEQFF
abundance: NA; d_gene: NA; v_gene: TRBV5-6; j_gene: TRBJ2-5; CDR3nt: TGTGCCAGCAGCCCCCTTCGCGGTGACTTCAGGGAGGAGACCCAGTACTTC; CDR3aa: CASSPLRGDFREETQYF
abundance: NA; d_gene: TRBD2; v_gene: TRBV11-1; j_gene: TRBJ2-1; CDR3nt: TGTGCCAGCAGCTTAACGATGACTAGCGGGTACTACAATGAGCAGTTCTTC; CDR3aa: CASSLTMTSGYYNEQFF
abundance: NA; d_gene: NA; v_gene: TRBV11-2; j_gene: TRBJ2-3; CDR3nt: TGTGCCAGCAGCTTAGATGAGGCTCTCACAGATACGCAGTATTTT; CDR3aa: CASSLDEALTDTQYF
abundance: NA; d_gene: TRBD2; v_gene: TRBV4-1; j_gene: TRBJ2-5; CDR3nt: TGCGCCAGCAGCCAAGAGAGACTAGCGGGAGTTGTACAAGAGACCCAGTACTTC; CDR3aa: CASSQERLAGVVQETQYF
abundance: NA; d_gene: NA; v_gene: TRBV11-2; j_gene: TRBJ2-7; CDR3nt: TGTGCCAGCAGCTTAGTTCAAGGAACTTACGAGCAGTACTTC; CDR3aa: CASSLVQGTYEQYF
abundance: NA; d_gene: NA; v_gene: TRBV27; j_gene: TRBJ1-5; CDR3nt: TGTGCCAGCAGTTTATTGGGGATATCGCGCAATCAGCCCCAGCATTTT; CDR3aa: CASSLLGISRNQPQHF
abundance: once; d_gene: TRBD2; v_gene: TRBV5-1; j_gene: TRBJ2-7; CDR3nt: TGCGCCAGCAGCCCCCGGACTAGCGGGAACTCCTACGAGCAGTACTTC; CDR3aa: CASSPRTSGNSYEQYF
abundance: NA; d_gene: TRBD1; v_gene: TRBV28; j_gene: TRBJ2-7; CDR3nt: TGTGCCAGCAGTTTTCCGGACAGGGGTCTGAAAGAGCAGTACTTC; CDR3aa: CASSFPDRGLKEQYF
abundance: NA; d_gene: TRBD1; v_gene: TRBV5-4; j_gene: TRBJ2-7; CDR3nt: TGTGCCAGCAGCCTGGACAGGGGTTCTTTCTCCGAGCAGTACTTC; CDR3aa: CASSLDRGSFSEQYF
abundance: NA; d_gene: NA; v_gene: TRBV19; j_gene: TRBJ1-1; CDR3nt: TGTGCCAGTATGCGCAGGGCCGACAGGATGAACACTGAAGCTTTCTTT; CDR3aa: CASMRRADRMNTEAFF